Detailed here is one T cell receptor (beta chain). Its matching antigen is unknown. These data originate in a study of cytomegalovirus exposure and HLA in healthy donors. As for the study in general: HLA-typed donors were the source of about 85 million unique TCRs held in an early data release.

Whole-study results and caveats: Three chains linked to CMV were shown in vitro to be specific for CMV antigens. Per a prior analysis, the majority of TCR beta V segments were productive roughly 90% or roughly 30% of the time. Later analysis found that TCR beta chains associated with HLA were more clonally expanded than other, equally common chains.

The CDR3 has 14 residues. It was with 60 Vbeta and 13 Jbeta primers that the PCR ran. Clones were read by immunoSEQ multiplex PCR, and TCRdb kept only the in-frame ones, dropping some. The sample shows roughly 190,000 clones, about four fifths of them seen only once. This clonotype was sampled from a female donor in good health and CMV-seronegative. Sequencing input: PBMCs. The J gene is TRBJ1-5, the V gene TRBV21-1; the table's D gene call, TRBD1, was not cross checked with the DNA. TRBV21-1 is classified as a pseudogene. CDR3: CASSKEQSNQPQHF. The CDR3 DNA follows: TGTGCCAGCAGCAAAGAACAGAGCAATCAGCCCCAGCATTTT.